This passage covers 16 T cell receptor beta chains from one sample sequenced in a study of regulatory T cells in long-lasting Graves disease. Time point here: persistent/refractory GD, antithyroid drugs over 5 years with positive TRAb. PBMC-derived RNA was used for the TCR library. iRepertoire HTBI primers and Arm-PCR of CDR3 regions built TCR beta libraries. MiXCR was run by TCRdb on the multiplex PCR reads, yielding one entry per CDR3 protein. The sample contains 600,000 to 800,000 distinct CDR3 sequences, 25% to 35% of which appear only once. Sequenced material: peripheral blood mononuclear cells (PBMCs), taken when the disease was refractory, from a patient treated with antithyroid drugs. The source is a female donor with Graves disease.

A word on this clonotype: With a much larger clone just one base away, this may be a read error. The chain has TRBV11-2 and TRBJ2-2; TRBD1 matches 8 bases. Germline loops: CDR1 SGHAT, CDR2 FQNNGV. V lost 4 bases to trimming and J lost 4 bases; unmatched junction nucleotides: 5. The CDR3 runs to 15 residues. CDR3 DNA: TGTGCCAGCAGCTGGGACAGGACGAGCACCGGGGAGCTGTTTTTT. This gives the protein CASSWDRTSTGELFF.

The chain combines TRBV12-3 or TRBV12-4 with TRBJ1-2; 7 nucleotides match TRBD1. This CDR3 has 15 amino acids. V dropped 6 bases and J dropped 4; count of bases not matched to a gene: 11. The CDR3 loop reads CASSAQDRAPYGYTF. CDR3 bases: TGTGCCAGCAGCGCCCAAGACAGGGCCCCCTATGGCTACACCTTC.

This clonotype has just a few counts. The V gene is TRBV9, the J gene TRBJ1-6, with a tentative D call TRBD1 (5 bases). With 3 bases removed from V and 10 bases from J, the gap between germline ends came to 14 bases. Germline-derived CDR1 and CDR2 are SGDLS and YYNGEE. The length of the CDR3 is 14 residues. CDR3 amino acids: CASSGGKGVSPLHF. The CDR3 nucleotides read TGTGCCAGCAGCGGGGGGAAAGGGGTATCACCCCTCCACTTT.

Ten or more counts support this clonotype. The chain carries TRBV5-1 and TRBJ1-1, with D hard to call. Germline CDR1 reads SGHRS; CDR2 reads YFSETQ. The CDR3 spans 15 residues. Trimming took 1 base from V and 7 from J, leaving 17 bases between them. The CDR3 loop reads CASSLPSGISREAFF. CDR3 nucleotide sequence: TGCGCCAGCAGCTTGCCGTCGGGCATCTCCCGTGAAGCTTTCTTT.

DNA for the CDR3: TGCGCCAGCAGCCATAGCGGGAGAGACTCCTACGAGCAGTACTTC. This sequence encodes CASSHSGRDSYEQYF. The chain has TRBV4-1 and TRBJ2-7, with TRBD2 matching 9 bases. The trim removed 3 bases at V and 0 bases at J, leaving 3 bases unmatched. Per germline, CDR1 MGHRA and CDR2 YSYEKL. This CDR3 region has 15 residues.

The chain joins TRBV7-2 to TRBJ1-2; 10 bases agree with TRBD1. Germline lookup yields CDR1 SGHTA and CDR2 FQGNSA. This CDR3 comprises 16 residues. Trimming took 5 bases from V and 2 from J; bases not matched to a gene: 8. CDR3 region: CASSRLPGQGNYGYTF. DNA for the CDR3: TGTGCCAGCAGCCGTCTTCCGGGACAGGGGAACTATGGCTACACCTTC.

CDR3 amino acids: CASSLFLPGQPQHF. The DNA for the CDR3 is TGTGCCAGCAGTTTATTTCTACCGGGTCAGCCCCAGCATTTT. This chain joins TRBV12-3 or TRBV12-4 and TRBJ1-5; D remains unclear. The CDR3 totals 14 residues. V was clipped by 2 bases and J by 6 bases, with 11 bases between them.

This clonotype showed up many times. The V and J genes are TRBV12-3 or TRBV12-4 and TRBJ1-6, with 7 nucleotides matching TRBD1. Trimming cost V 4 bases and J 6 bases; bases outside gene matches: 6. The CDR3 loop spans 15 amino acids. DNA for the CDR3: TGTGCCAGCAGTTCAACCAGGGGGGGTAATTCACCCCTCCACTTT. Encoded protein: CASSSTRGGNSPLHF.

The chain couples TRBV5-4 to TRBJ1-1, with a possible D match to TRBD1 (5 bases). The V gene's germline CDR1 is SGHNT and CDR2 YYREEE (reference sequence). The V end was cut by 0 bases, the J end by 1 base, with 16 bases between. The CDR3 spans 17 residues. The DNA of the CDR3 is TGTGCCAGCAGCTTGGTGCCCTCTCCTAGGGGGAACACTGAAGCTTTCTTT. Encoded protein: CASSLVPSPRGNTEAFF.

The chain links TRBV19 to TRBJ1-1, with unresolved D. Trimming took off 3 bases at V and 5 bases at J, with 4 bases between the two ends. Germline V gives CDR1 LNHDA, CDR2 SQIVND (reference sequence). CDR3 length: 11 residues. The CDR3 here is CASSIGTEAFF. For the CDR3, the DNA is TGTGCCAGTAGTATCGGGACTGAAGCTTTCTTT.

V usage is TRBV14 and J usage is TRBJ2-7; D call uncertain. This CDR3 comprises 14 residues. The V end was cut by 0 bases, the J end by 5 bases, with 11 bases between. CDR1 and CDR2 from the germline V gene are SGHDN and FVKESK. The CDR3 here is CASSQEVRRHEQYF. CDR3 DNA: TGTGCCAGCAGCCAAGAGGTGAGACGGCACGAGCAGTACTTC.

The chain is built from TRBV5-1 and TRBJ1-2; TRBD1 agrees at 9 bases. Germline V gene lookup returns CDR1 SGHRS and CDR2 YFSETQ. The trim removed 4 bases at V and 3 bases at J, leaving 7 bases unmatched. CDR3 length: 15 residues. The chain's CDR3 is CASSPWTGVDYGYTF. As DNA, the CDR3 is TGCGCCAGCAGCCCCTGGACAGGGGTCGACTATGGCTACACCTTC.

This clonotype was seen a few times. The chain recombines TRBV11-2 with TRBJ1-1; D not resolved. The CDR3 loop spans 14 amino acids. Germline values: CDR1 SGHAT, CDR2 FQNNGV. V dropped 5 bases and J dropped 5 bases, with 15 bases sitting between them. The chain's CDR3 is CASSPPGSGTEAFF. The CDR3 DNA reads TGTGCCAGCAGCCCGCCCGGTTCGGGGACTGAAGCTTTCTTT. The full variable domain, its missing parts supplied by reference TRBV11-2 and TRBJ1-1, is EAGVAQSPRYKIIEKRQSVAFWCNPISGHATLYWYQQILGQGPKLLIQFQNNGVVDDSQLPKDRFSAERLKGVDSTLKIQPAKLEDSAVYLCASSPPGSGTEAFFGQGTRLTVV.

This clonotype was observed at least ten times. The genes are TRBV6-1 and TRBJ1-1; 9 bases map to TRBD1. The length of the CDR3 is 16 residues. Germline V gives CDR1 MNHNS, CDR2 SASEGT. The ends lost 5 bases at V and 8 bases at J; junction bases unmatched: 15. The CDR3 loop reads CASSRPGQGRFGEAFF. Here the CDR3 DNA reads TGTGCCAGCAGTCGTCCGGGACAGGGTAGGTTTGGCGAAGCTTTCTTT.

This clonotype occurred a few times. The rearrangement links TRBV6-1 to TRBJ2-7; D uncertain. CDR3 size: 14 residues. V lost 6 bases and J 1 base, leaving 13 bases between the germline ends. Germline CDR1 reads MNHNS; CDR2 reads SASEGT. As DNA, the CDR3 is TGTGCCAGCAGACCGAGGCCAGAGTCCTACGAGCAGTACTTC. This gives the protein CASRPRPESYEQYF.

This clonotype has a handful of counts. J is TRBJ1-1 and V is TRBV29-1, with unresolved D. V lost 3 bases, J lost 0 bases, and 8 bases lay in between. CDR3 length: 13 residues. The germline V gene encodes CDR1 SQVTM and CDR2 ANQGSEA. The CDR3 DNA follows: TGCAGCGTTGACGACGGAATGAACACTGAAGCTTTCTTT. Translating it yields CSVDDGMNTEAFF.